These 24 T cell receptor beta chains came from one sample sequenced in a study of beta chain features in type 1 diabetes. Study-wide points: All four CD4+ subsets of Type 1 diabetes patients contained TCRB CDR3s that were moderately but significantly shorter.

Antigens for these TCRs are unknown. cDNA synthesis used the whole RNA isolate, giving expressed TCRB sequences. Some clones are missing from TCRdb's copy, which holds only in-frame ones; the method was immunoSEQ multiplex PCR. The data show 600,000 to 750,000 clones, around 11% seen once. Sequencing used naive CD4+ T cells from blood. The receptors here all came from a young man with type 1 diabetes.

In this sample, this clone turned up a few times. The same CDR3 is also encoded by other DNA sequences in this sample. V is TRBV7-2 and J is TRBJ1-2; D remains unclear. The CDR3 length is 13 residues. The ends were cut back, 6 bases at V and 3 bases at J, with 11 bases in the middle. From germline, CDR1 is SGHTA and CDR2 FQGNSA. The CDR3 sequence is CASSQDRDYGYTF. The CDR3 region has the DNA TGTGCCAGCAGTCAAGACCGGGACTATGGCTACACCTTC.

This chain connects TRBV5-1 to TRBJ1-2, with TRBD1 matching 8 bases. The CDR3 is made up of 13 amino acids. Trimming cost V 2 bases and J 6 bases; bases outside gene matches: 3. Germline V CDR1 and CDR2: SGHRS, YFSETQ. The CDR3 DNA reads TGCGCCAGCAGCTTACAGGGGGTTGATGGCTACACCTTC. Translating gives CASSLQGVDGYTF.

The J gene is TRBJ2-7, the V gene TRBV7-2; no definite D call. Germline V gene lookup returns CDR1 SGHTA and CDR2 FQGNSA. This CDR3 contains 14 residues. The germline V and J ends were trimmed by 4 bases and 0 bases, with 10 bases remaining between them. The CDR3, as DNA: TGTGCCAGCAGCTCTTACGGGTCCTCCTACGAGCAGTACTTC. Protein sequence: CASSSYGSSYEQYF.

CDR3 loop: CASSLEGQGWYEQYF. CDR3 DNA sequence: TGTGCCAGCAGCCTAGAGGGACAGGGATGGTACGAGCAGTACTTC. The gene calls are TRBV7-2 and TRBJ2-7, with 9 bases aligning to TRBD1. The J segment lost 4 bases and the V segment lost 5 bases, leaving 9 bases of the junction unmatched. The CDR3 consists of 15 residues. Germline CDR1 is SGHTA and CDR2 is FQGNSA.

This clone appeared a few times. The CDR3 nucleotides are TGTGCCAGCAGCCCTCTTGCAGAGACCCAGTACTTC. It translates to CASSPLAETQYF. The chain employs TRBV7-8 and TRBJ2-5; D unclear. Germline V gene sequence: CDR1 SGHVS, CDR2 FQNEAQ. V lost 5 bases and J 4 bases, leaving 8 bases between the germline ends. The CDR3 spans 12 residues.

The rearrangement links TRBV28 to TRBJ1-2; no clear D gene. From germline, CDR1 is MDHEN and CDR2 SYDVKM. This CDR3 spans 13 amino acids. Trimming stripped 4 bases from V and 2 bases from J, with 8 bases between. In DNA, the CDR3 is TGTGCCAGCAGTTGGGATAGAAACTATGGCTACACCTTC. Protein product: CASSWDRNYGYTF.

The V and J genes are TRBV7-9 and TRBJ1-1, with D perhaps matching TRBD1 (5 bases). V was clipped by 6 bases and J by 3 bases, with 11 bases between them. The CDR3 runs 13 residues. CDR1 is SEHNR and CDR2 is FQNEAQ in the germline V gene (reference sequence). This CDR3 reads CASRGLGHTEAFF. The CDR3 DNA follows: TGTGCCAGCAGGGGGCTCGGCCACACTGAAGCTTTCTTT.

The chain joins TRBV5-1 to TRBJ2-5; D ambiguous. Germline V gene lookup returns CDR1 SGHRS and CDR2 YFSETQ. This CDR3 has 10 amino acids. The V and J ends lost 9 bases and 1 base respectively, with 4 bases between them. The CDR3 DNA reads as TGCGCCACCGCCCAAGAGACCCAGTACTTC. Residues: CATAQETQYF. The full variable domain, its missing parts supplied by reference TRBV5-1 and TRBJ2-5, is KAGVTQTPRYLIKTRGQQVTLSCSPISGHRSVSWYQQTPGQGLQFLFEYFSETQRNKGNFPGRFSGRQFSNSRSEMNVSTLELGDSALYLCATAQETQYFGPGTRLLVL.

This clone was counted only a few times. CDR3 nucleotides: TGTGCCAGCAGTCGACAGGCGGCGGGGTCACCCCTCCACTTT. Encoded protein: CASSRQAAGSPLHF. J is TRBJ1-6 and V is TRBV6-6; possible D gene TRBD1, 6 bases. V lost 5 bases, J lost 10 bases, and 15 bases lay in between. The CDR3 consists of 14 residues. Germline lookup yields CDR1 MNHNY and CDR2 SVGAGI (reference sequence).

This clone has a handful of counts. CDR3 coding DNA: TGTGCCAGCAGCCGCCTGGCGGGTTCGGCGAACACTGAAGCTTTCTTT. Its translation is CASSRLAGSANTEAFF. The J gene is TRBJ1-1, the V gene TRBV14; D unresolved. Looked up from germline, CDR1 is SGHDN and CDR2 is FVKESK. Trimming shortened V by 4 bases and J by 1 base, and 16 bases separated the two germline ends. CDR3 length: 16 residues. The variable domain in full, completed from reference TRBV14 and TRBJ1-1, reads EAGVTQFPSHSVIEKGQTVTLRCDPISGHDNLYWYRRVMGKEIKFLLHFVKESKQDESGMPNNRFLAERTGGTYSTLKVQPAELEDSGVYFCASSRLAGSANTEAFFGQGTRLTVV.

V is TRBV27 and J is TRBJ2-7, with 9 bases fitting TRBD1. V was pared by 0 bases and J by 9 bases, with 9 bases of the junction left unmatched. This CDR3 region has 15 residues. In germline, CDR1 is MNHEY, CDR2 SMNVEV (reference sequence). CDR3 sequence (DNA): TGTGCCAGCAGTTTATCAGGGGACAGGGCTACGGTGCAGTACTTC. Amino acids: CASSLSGDRATVQYF.

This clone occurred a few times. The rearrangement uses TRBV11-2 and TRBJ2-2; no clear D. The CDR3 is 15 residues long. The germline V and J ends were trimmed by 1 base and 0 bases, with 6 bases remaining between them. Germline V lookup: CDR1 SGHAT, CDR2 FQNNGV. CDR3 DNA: TGTGCCAGCAGCTTAGGGCTTCCGAACACCGGGGAGCTGTTTTTT. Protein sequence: CASSLGLPNTGELFF.

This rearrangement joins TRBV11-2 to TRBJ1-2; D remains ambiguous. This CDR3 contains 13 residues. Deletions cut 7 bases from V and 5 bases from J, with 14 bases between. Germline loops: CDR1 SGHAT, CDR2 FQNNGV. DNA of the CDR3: TGTGCCAGCACCCCGTCCGGTACTTATGGCTACACCTTC. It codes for CASTPSGTYGYTF. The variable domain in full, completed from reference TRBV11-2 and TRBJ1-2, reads EAGVAQSPRYKIIEKRQSVAFWCNPISGHATLYWYQQILGQGPKLLIQFQNNGVVDDSQLPKDRFSAERLKGVDSTLKIQPAKLEDSAVYLCASTPSGTYGYTFGSGTRLTVV.

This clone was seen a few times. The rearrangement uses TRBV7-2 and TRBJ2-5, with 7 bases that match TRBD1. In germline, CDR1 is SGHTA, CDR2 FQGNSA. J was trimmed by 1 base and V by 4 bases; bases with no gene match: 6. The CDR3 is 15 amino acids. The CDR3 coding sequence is TGTGCCAGCAGCTCCTTACAGGGGCCCCAAGAGACCCAGTACTTC. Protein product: CASSSLQGPQETQYF.

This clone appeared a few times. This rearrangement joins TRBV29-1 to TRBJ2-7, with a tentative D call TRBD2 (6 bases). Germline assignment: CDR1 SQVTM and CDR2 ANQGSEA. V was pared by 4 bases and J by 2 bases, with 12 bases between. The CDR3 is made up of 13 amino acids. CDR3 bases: TGCAGCGTTGGGGGGGAGTCGACCTACGAGCAGTACTTC. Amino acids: CSVGGESTYEQYF.

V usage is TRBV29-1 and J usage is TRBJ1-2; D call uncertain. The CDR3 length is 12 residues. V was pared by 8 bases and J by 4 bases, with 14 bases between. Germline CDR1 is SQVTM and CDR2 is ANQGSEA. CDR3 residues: CSTGLDGYGYTF. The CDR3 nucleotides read TGCAGCACCGGTCTTGACGGCTATGGCTACACCTTC. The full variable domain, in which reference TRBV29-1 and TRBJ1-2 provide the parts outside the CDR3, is SAVISQKPSRDICQRGTSLTIQCQVDSQVTMMFWYRQQPGQSLTLIATANQGSEATYESGFVIDKFPISRPNLTFSTLTVSNMSPEDSSIYLCSTGLDGYGYTFGSGTRLTVV.

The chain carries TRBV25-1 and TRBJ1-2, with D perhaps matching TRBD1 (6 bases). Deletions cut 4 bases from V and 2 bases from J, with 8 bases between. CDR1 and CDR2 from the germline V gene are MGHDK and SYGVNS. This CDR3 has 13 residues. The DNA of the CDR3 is TGTGCCAGCAGTGTTACAGGGAACTATGGCTACACCTTC. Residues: CASSVTGNYGYTF.

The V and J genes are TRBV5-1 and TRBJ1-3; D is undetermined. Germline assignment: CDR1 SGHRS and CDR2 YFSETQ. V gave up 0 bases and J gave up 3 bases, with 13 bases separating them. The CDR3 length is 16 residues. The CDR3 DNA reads TGCGCCAGCAGCTTGGAGAATGGGAGACATGGAAACACCATATATTTT. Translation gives CASSLENGRHGNTIYF.

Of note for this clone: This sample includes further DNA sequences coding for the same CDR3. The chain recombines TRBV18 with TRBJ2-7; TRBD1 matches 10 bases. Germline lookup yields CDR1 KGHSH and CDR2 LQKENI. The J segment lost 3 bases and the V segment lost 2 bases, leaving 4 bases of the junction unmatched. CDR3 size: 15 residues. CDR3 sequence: CASSPRTGGIYEQYF. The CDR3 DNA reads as TGTGCCAGCTCACCAAGGACAGGGGGAATCTACGAGCAGTACTTC.

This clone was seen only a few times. The CDR3 coding sequence is TGTGCCTGTGGACAGGGAGACACTGAAGCTTTCTTT. Its protein product is CACGQGDTEAFF. This chain uses TRBV19 with TRBJ1-1; 8 bases align to TRBD1. The CDR3 extends over 12 amino acids. Germline CDR1 and CDR2: LNHDA and SQIVND (reference sequence). Trimming removed 11 bases from V and 3 bases from J; junction bases left unmatched: 5.

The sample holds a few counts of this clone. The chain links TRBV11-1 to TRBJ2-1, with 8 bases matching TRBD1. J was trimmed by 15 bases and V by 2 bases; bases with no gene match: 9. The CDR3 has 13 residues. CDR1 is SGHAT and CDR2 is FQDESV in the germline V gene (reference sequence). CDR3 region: CASSLKCWTGMFF. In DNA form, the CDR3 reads TGTGCCAGCAGCTTAAAGTGTTGGACAGGGATGTTCTTC.

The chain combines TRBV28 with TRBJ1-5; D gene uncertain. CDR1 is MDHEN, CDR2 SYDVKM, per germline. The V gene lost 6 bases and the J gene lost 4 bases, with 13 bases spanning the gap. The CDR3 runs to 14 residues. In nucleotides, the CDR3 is TGTGCCAGCAGAGGAGGGCAGAGTAATCAGCCCCAGCATTTT. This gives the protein CASRGGQSNQPQHF.

Here the CDR3 reads CASSQEYLAGRQETQYF. CDR3 coding DNA: TGTGCCAGCAGCCAAGAATACCTAGCGGGGCGCCAAGAGACCCAGTACTTC. J is TRBJ2-5 and V is TRBV14, with TRBD2 identical over 9 bases. J gave up 1 base and V 0 bases, and 6 bases lay outside the gene matches. The CDR3 loop spans 17 amino acids. The germline CDR1 and CDR2 sequences are SGHDN and FVKESK.

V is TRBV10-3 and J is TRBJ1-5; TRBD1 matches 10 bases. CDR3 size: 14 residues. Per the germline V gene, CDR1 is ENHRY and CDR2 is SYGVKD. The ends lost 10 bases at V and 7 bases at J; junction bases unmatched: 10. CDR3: CATKGGQGQQPQHF. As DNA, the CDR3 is TGTGCCACCAAGGGGGGACAGGGGCAACAGCCCCAGCATTTT.